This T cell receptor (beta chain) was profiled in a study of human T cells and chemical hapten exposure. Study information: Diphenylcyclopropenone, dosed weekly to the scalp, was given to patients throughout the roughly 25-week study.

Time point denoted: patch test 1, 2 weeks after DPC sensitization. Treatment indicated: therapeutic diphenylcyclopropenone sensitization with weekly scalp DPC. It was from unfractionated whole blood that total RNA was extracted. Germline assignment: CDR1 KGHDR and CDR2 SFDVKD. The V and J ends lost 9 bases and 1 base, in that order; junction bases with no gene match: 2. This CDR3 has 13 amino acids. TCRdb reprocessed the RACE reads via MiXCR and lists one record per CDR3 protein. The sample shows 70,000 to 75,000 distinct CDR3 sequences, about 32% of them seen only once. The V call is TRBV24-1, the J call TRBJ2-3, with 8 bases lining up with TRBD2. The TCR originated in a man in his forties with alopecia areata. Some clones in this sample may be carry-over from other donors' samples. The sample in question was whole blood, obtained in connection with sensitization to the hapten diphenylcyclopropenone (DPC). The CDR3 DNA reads TGTGCCACCCGGCGGGGGGGCACAGATACGCAGTATTTT. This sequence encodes CATRRGGTDTQYF.